This T cell receptor beta chain was retrieved from a study of T-cell reconstitution after alpha-beta-depleted transplantation in children. Points from the study as a whole: After one year, T-cell counts and TCRbeta diversity mostly came from new T cells. Several patients had high TCRbeta diversity at day 60; it came from surviving recipient T cells and thymic progenitors.

This clonotype was observed many times. What it recognizes is unknown. This CDR3 is built from 14 residues. V shed 0 bases and J shed 4 bases, with 13 bases lying between them. In germline, CDR1 is DFQATT, CDR2 SNEGSKA (reference sequence). The TCRbeta library was prepared with unique molecular identifiers. Each CDR3 protein is one row after TCRdb ran MiXCR on the PCR reads. The sample has 55,000 to 70,000 distinct CDR3 sequences, approximately 11% seen once; the top ten hold under 15%. The chain links TRBV20-1 to TRBJ2-7; D perhaps matches TRBD2 (5 bases). Source: PBMCs, taken before TCRalphabeta/CD19-depleted stem cell transplant. The clonotype originates from a boy aged 10-17 years with acute myeloid leukemia, due to receive a stem cell transplant. In DNA, the CDR3 is TGCAGTGCTAGAGATGAGGGCGACTTTTACGAGCAGTACTTC. It yields the protein CSARDEGDFYEQYF.